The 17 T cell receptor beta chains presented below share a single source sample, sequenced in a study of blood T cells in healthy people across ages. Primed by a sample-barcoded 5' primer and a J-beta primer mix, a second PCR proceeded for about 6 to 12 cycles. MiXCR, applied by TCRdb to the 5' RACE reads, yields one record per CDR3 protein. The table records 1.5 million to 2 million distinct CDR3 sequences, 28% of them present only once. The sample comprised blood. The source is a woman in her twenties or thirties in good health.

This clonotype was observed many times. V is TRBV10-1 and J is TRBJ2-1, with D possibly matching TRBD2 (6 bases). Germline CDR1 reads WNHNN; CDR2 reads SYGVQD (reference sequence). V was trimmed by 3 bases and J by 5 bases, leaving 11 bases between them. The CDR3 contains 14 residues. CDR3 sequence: CASSDWTTNNEQFF. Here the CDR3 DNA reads TGCGCCAGCAGTGATTGGACTACCAACAATGAGCAGTTCTTC.

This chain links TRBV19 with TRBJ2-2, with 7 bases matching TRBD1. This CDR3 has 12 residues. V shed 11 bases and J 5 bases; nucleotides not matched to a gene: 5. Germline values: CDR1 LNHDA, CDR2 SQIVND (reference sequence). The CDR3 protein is CALQGNTGELFF. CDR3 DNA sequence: TGTGCCCTACAGGGGAATACCGGGGAGCTGTTTTTT.

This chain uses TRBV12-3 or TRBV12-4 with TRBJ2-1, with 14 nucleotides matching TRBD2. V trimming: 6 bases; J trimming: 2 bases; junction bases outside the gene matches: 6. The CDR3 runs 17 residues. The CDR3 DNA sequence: TGTGCCAGCAGGGGGACTAGCGGGAGTTACCCCTACAATGAGCAGTTCTTC. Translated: CASRGTSGSYPYNEQFF.

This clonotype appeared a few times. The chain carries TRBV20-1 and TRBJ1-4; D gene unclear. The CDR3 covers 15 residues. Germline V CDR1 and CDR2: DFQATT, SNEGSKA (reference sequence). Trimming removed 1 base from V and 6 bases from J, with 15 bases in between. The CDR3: CSARGLGSTDEKLFF. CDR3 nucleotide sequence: TGCAGTGCTAGAGGGCTCGGATCAACGGATGAAAAACTGTTTTTT.

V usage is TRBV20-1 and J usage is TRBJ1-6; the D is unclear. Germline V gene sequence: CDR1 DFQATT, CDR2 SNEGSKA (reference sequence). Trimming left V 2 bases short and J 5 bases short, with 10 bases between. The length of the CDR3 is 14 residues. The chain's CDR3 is CSARSPLNNSPLHF. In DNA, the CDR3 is TGCAGTGCTAGATCCCCTTTGAATAATTCACCCCTCCACTTT.

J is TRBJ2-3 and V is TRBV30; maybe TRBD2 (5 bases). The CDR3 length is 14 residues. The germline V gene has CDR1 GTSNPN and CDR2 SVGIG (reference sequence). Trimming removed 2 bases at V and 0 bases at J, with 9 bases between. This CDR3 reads CAWSNGVSTDTQYF. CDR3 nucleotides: TGTGCCTGGAGTAACGGGGTTAGCACAGATACGCAGTATTTT.

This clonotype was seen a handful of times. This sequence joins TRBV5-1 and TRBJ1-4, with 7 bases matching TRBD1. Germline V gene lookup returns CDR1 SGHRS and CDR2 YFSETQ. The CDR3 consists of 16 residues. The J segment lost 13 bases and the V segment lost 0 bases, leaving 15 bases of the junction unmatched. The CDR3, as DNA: TGCGCCAGCAGCTTGGATGGGGACAGCGGGCTTCGGGCACTGTTTTTT. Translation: CASSLDGDSGLRALFF.

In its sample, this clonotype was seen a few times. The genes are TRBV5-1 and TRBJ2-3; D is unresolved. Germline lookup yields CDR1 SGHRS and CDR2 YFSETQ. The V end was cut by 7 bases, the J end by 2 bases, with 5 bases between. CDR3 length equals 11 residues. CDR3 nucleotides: TGCGCCAGCGCGACCACAGATACGCAGTATTTT. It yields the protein CASATTDTQYF.

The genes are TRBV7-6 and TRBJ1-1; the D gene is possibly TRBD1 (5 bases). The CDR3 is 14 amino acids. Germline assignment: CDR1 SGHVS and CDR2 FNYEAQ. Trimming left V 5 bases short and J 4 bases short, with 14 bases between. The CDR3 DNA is TGTGCCAGCAGCGCCGCGGGGGGGTTCACTGAAGCTTTCTTT. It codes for CASSAAGGFTEAFF.

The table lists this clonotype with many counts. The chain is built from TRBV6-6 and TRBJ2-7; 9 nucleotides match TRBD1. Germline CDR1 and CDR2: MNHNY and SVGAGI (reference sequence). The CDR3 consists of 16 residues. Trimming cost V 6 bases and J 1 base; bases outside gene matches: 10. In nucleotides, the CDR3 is TGTGCCAGCAGCCCCGTGGACAGGGGCGGTTCCTACGAGCAGTACTTC. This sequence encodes CASSPVDRGGSYEQYF.

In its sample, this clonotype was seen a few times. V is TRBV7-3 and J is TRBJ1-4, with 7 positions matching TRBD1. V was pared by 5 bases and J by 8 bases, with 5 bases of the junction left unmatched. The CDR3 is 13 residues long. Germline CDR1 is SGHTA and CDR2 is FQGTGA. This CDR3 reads CASSMGQHEKLFF. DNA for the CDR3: TGTGCCAGCAGCATGGGACAGCACGAAAAACTGTTTTTT.

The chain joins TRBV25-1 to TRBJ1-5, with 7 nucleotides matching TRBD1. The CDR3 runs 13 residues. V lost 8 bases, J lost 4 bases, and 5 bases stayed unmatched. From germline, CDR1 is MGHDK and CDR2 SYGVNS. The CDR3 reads CASATGRNQPQHF. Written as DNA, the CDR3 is TGTGCCAGCGCGACAGGGAGGAATCAGCCCCAGCATTTT.

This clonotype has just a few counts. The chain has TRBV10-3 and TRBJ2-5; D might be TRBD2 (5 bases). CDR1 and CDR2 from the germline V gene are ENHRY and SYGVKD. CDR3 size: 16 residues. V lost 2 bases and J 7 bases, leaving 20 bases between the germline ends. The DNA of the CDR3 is TGTGCCATCAGTGAGGGAACCGATCCCGGGATTGGGACCCAGTACTTC. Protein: CAISEGTDPGIGTQYF.

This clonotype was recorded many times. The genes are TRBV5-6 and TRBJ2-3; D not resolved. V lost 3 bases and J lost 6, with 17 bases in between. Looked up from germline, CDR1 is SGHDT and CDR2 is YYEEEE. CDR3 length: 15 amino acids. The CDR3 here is CASSSHGRPWDTQYF. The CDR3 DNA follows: TGTGCCAGCAGCTCCCACGGTCGCCCGTGGGATACGCAGTATTTT.

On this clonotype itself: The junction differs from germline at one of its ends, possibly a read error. Written as DNA, the CDR3 is TGCGCCAGCAGCCAGGCCGGGACAGGGGTCTATGAGCAGTTCTTC. Protein product: CASSQAGTGVYEQFF. The J gene is TRBJ2-1, the V gene TRBV3-1, with TRBD1 matching over 10 bases. CDR1 and CDR2 from the germline V gene are LGHDT and YNNKEL (reference sequence). The CDR3 extends over 15 amino acids.

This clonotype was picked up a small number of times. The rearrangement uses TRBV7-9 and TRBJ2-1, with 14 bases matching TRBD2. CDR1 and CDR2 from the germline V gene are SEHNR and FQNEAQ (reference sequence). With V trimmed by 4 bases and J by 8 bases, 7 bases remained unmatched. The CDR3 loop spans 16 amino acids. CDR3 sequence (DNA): TGTGCCAGCAGCTCAAATCGACTAGCGGGGGGGGATGAGCAGTTCTTC. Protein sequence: CASSSNRLAGGDEQFF. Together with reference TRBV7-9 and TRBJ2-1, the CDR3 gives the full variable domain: DTGVSQNPRHKITKRGQNVTFRCDPISEHNRLYWYRQTLGQGPEFLTYFQNEAQLEKSRLLSDRFSAERPKGSFSTLEIQRTEQGDSAMYLCASSSNRLAGGDEQFFGPGTRLTVL.

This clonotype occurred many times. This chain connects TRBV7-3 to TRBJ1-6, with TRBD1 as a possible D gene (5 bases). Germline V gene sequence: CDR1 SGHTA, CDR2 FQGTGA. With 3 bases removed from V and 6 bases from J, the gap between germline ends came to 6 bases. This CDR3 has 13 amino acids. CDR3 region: CASSFQGNSPLHF. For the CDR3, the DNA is TGTGCCAGCAGCTTTCAGGGTAATTCACCCCTCCACTTT.